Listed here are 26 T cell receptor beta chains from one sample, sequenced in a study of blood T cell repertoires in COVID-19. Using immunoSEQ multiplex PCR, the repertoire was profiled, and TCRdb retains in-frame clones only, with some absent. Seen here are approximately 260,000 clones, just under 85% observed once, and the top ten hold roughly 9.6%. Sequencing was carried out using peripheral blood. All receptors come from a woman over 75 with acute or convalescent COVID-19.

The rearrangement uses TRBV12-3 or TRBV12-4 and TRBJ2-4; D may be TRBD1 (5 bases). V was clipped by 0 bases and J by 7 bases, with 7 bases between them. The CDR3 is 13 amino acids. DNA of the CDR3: TGTGCCAGCAGTTTAGCGGGGCCGAACATTCAGTACTTC. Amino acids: CASSLAGPNIQYF.

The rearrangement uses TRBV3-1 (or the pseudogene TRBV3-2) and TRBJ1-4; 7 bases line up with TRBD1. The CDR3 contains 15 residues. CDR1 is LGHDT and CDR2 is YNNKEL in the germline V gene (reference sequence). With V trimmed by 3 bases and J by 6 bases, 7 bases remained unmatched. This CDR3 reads CASSQTQGPYEKLFF. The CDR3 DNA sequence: TGTGCCAGCAGCCAGACACAGGGGCCCTATGAAAAACTGTTTTTT.

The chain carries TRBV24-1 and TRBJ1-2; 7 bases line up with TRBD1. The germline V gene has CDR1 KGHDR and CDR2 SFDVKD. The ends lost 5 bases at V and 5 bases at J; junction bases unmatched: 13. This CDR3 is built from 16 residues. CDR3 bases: TGTGCCACCAGTGCCGCGACAGGGCCAAACTCTTATGGCTACACCTTC. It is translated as CATSAATGPNSYGYTF.

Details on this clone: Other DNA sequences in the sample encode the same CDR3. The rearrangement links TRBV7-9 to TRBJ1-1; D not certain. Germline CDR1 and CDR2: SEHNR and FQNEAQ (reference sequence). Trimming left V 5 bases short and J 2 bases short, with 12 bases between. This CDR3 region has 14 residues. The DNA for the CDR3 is TGTGCCAGCAGCCCCGGACTGCTCAACACTGAAGCTTTCTTT. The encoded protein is CASSPGLLNTEAFF.

The CDR3 here is CASSADRRNQPQHF. CDR3 bases: TGTGCCAGCAGTGCTGACAGGCGCAATCAGCCCCAGCATTTT. V is TRBV27 and J is TRBJ1-5; TRBD1 might be the D (6 bases). V lost 5 bases and J 2 bases, leaving 10 bases between the germline ends. Looked up from germline, CDR1 is MNHEY and CDR2 is SMNVEV (reference sequence). There are 14 residues in the CDR3.

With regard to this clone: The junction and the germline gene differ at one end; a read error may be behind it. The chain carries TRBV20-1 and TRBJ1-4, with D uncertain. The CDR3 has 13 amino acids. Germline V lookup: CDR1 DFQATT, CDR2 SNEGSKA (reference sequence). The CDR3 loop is CSASSKTHEKLFF. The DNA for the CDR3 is TGCAGTGCTAGTTCTAAAACTCATGAAAAACTGTTTTTT.

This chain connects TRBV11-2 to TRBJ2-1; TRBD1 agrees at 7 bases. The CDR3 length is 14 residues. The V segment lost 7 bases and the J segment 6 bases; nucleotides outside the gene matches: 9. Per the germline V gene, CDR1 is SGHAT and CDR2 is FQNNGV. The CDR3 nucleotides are TGTGCCAGCACCCCACAGGGGCTTGCCAATGAGCAGTTCTTC. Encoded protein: CASTPQGLANEQFF.

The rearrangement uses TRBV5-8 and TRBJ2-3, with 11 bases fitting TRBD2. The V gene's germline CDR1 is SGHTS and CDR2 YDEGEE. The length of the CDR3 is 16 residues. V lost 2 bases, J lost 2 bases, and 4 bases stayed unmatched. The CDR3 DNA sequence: TGTGCCAGCAGCTTAGGGGGACTAGCGGTCACAGATACGCAGTATTTT. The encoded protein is CASSLGGLAVTDTQYF.

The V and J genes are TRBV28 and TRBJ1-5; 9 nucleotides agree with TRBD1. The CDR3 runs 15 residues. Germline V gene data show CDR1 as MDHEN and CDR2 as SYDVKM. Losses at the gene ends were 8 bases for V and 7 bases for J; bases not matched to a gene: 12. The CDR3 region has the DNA TGTGCCAGCCGGAGCTCGGGACAGGGAGGGCAGCCCCAGCATTTT. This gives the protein CASRSSGQGGQPQHF.

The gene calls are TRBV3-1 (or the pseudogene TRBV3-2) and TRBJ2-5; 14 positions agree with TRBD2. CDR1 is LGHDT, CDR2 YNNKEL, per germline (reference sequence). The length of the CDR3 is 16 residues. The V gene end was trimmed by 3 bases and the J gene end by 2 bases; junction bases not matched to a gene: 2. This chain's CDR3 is CASSHGTSGRQETQYF. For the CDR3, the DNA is TGTGCCAGCAGCCACGGGACTAGCGGGAGACAAGAGACCCAGTACTTC.

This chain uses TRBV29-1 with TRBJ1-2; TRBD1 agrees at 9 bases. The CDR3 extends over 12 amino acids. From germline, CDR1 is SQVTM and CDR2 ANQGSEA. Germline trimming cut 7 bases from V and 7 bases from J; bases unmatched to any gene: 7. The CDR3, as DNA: TGCAGCGACGGGACAGGGAATGGTGGCTACACCTTC. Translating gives CSDGTGNGGYTF.

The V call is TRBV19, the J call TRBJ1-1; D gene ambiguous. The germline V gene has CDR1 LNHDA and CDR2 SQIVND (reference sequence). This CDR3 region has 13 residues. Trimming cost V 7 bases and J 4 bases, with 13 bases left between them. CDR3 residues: CASTIIAGTEAFF. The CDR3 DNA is TGTGCCAGTACGATTATAGCGGGCACTGAAGCTTTCTTT.

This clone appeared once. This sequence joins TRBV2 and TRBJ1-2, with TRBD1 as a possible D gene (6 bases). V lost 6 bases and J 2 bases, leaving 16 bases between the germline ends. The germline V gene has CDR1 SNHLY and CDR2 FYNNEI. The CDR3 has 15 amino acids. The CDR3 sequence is CASSRQESKNYGYTF. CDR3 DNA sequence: TGTGCCAGCAGCCGACAGGAAAGTAAAAACTATGGCTACACCTTC.

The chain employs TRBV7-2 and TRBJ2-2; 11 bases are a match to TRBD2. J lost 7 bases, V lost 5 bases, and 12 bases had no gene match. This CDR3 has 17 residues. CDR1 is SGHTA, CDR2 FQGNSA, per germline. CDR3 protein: CASSTAGTSGYIGELFF. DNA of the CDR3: TGTGCCAGCAGCACCGCCGGGACTAGCGGTTATATCGGGGAGCTGTTTTTT.

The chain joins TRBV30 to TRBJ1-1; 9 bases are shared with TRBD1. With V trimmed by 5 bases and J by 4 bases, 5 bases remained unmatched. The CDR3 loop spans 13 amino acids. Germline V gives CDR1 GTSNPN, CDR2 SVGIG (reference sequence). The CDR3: CAWVTGGRTEAFF. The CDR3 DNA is TGTGCCTGGGTAACAGGGGGCCGCACTGAAGCTTTCTTT.

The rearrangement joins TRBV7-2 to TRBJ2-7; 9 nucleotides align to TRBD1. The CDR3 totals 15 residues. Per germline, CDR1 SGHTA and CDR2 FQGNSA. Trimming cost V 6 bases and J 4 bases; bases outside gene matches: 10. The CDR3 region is CASRSQGAQVYEQYF. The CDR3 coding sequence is TGTGCCAGCAGATCACAGGGGGCCCAGGTATACGAGCAGTACTTC. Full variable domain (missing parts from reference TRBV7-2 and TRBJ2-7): GAGVSQSPSNKVTEKGKDVELRCDPISGHTALYWYRQSLGQGLEFLIYFQGNSAPDKSGLPSDRFSAERTGGSVSTLTIQRTQQEDSAVYLCASRSQGAQVYEQYFGPGTRLTVT.

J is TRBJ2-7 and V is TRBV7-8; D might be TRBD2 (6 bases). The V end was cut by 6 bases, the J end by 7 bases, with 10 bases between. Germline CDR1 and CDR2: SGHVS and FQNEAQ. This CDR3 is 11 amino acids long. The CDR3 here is CASRAGREQYF. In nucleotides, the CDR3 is TGTGCCAGCAGGGCGGGGAGGGAGCAGTACTTC.

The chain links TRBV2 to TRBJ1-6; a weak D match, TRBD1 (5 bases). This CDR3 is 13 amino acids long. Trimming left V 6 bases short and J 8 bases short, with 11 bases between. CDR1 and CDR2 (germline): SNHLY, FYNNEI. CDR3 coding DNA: TGTGCCAGCAGGGGGACTATAGATTCACCCCTCCACTTT. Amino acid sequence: CASRGTIDSPLHF.

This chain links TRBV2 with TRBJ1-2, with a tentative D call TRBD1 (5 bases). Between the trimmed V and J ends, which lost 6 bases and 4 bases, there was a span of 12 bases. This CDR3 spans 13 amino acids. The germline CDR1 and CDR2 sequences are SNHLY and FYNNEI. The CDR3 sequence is CASRPDSLYGYTF. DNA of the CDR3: TGTGCCAGCAGACCCGACAGCCTCTATGGCTACACCTTC. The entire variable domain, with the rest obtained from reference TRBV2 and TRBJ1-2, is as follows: EPEVTQTPSHQVTQMGQEVILRCVPISNHLYFYWYRQILGQKVEFLVSFYNNEISEKSEIFDDQFSVERPDGSNFTLKIRSTKLEDSAMYFCASRPDSLYGYTFGSGTRLTVV.

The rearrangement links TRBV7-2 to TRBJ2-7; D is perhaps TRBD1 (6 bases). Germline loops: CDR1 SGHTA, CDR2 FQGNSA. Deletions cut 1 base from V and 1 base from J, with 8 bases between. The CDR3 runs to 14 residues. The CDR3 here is CASSLDRVSYEQYF. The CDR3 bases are TGTGCCAGCAGCTTAGACAGGGTTTCCTACGAGCAGTACTTC.

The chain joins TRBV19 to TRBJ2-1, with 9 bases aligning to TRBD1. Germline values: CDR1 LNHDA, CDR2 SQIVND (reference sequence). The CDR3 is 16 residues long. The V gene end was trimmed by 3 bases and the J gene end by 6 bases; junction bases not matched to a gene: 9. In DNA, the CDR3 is TGTGCCAGTAGTATCCAGACAGGGGGTACCACCAATGAGCAGTTCTTC. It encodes CASSIQTGGTTNEQFF.

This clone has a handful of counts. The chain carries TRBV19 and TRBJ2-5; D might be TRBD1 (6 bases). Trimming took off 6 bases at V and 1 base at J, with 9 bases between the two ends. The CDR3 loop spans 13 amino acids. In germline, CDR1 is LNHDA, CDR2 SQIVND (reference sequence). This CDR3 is CASSRTVQETQYF. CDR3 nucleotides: TGTGCCAGTAGCCGGACAGTCCAAGAGACCCAGTACTTC.

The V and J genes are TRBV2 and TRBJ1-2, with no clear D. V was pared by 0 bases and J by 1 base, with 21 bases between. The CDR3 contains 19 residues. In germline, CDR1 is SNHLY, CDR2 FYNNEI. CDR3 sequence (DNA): TGTGCCAGCAGTGAAGCTCGGGCAGGAGGCTCCCAAGTTAACTATGGCTACACCTTC. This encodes CASSEARAGGSQVNYGYTF. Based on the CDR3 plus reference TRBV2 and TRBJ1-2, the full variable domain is EPEVTQTPSHQVTQMGQEVILRCVPISNHLYFYWYRQILGQKVEFLVSFYNNEISEKSEIFDDQFSVERPDGSNFTLKIRSTKLEDSAMYFCASSEARAGGSQVNYGYTFGSGTRLTVV.

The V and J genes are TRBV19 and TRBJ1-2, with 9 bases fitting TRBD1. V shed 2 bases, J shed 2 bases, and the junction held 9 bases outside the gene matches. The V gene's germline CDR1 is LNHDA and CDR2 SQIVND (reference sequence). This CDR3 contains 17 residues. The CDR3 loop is CASSIPTGTGINYGYTF. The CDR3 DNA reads TGTGCCAGTAGTATACCCACCGGGACAGGGATAAACTATGGCTACACCTTC.

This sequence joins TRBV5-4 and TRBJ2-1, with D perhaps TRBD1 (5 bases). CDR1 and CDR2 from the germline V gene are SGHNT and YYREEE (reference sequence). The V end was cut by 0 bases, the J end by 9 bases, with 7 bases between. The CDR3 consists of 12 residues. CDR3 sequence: CASSLVDIEQFF. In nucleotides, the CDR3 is TGTGCCAGCAGCTTGGTGGACATTGAGCAGTTCTTC.

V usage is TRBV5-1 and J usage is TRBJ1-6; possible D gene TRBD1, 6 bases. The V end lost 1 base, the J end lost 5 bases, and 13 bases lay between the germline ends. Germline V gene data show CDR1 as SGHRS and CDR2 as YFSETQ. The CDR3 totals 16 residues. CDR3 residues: CASSLRGQTNNSPLHF. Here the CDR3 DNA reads TGCGCCAGCAGCTTGCGCGGACAGACAAATAATTCACCCCTCCACTTT.